The 21 T cell receptor beta chains below were found in one sample sequenced in a study of T cells of healthy individuals (dated by TCRdb to 2016 to 2019). Library method: 5' RACE. The run used an Illumina MiSeq. The public sequencing data were trimmed at Q25 with fastp and processed into clonotypes with MiXCR by TCRdb, which kept only in-frame beta chains. Rows merge per CDR3 protein into single entries with the most common DNA and genes. This sample is represented by just over 40,000 distinct CDR3 sequences; 3.5% to 5.5% of them were singletons. About 10% of the sample is in the top ten clones. Source of these receptors: a human donor in good health.

This clonotype has only a few counts. The CDR3 protein is CASTRQGTSGNSPLHF. The DNA for the CDR3 is TGTGCCAGCACCAGACAGGGGACTTCGGGAAATTCACCCCTCCACTTT. The chain recombines TRBV2 with TRBJ1-6; 8 bases match TRBD1. The junction had 12 bases not matched to a gene; V was cut back by 7 bases and J by 7 bases. This CDR3 has 16 residues. Germline V gene sequence: CDR1 SNHLY, CDR2 FYNNEI.

At least ten counts were recorded for this clonotype. The J gene is TRBJ2-4, the V gene TRBV12-3 or TRBV12-4, with D perhaps matching TRBD1 (6 bases). V was shortened by 1 base and J by 2 bases, with 9 bases between the two germline ends. The CDR3 loop spans 15 amino acids. This CDR3 is CASSLGGGTKNIQYF. CDR3 bases: TGTGCCAGCAGTTTAGGAGGGGGAACCAAAAACATTCAGTACTTC.

This clonotype has at least ten counts. The V and J genes are TRBV11-2 and TRBJ2-7; TRBD2 matches at 8 bases. The CDR3 sequence is 15 residues long. CDR1 and CDR2 from the germline V gene are SGHAT and FQNNGV. Unmatched junction bases numbered 5, after V lost 2 bases and J lost 2 bases. CDR3 in amino acids: CASSLLSSGPYEQYF. For the CDR3, the DNA is TGTGCCAGCAGCTTATTGTCTAGCGGGCCCTACGAGCAGTACTTC.

This clonotype occurred many times. The V and J genes are TRBV25-1 and TRBJ2-5, with D possibly matching TRBD2 (6 bases). Germline loops: CDR1 MGHDK, CDR2 SYGVNS. V was shortened by 3 bases and J by 4 bases, with 9 bases between the two germline ends. The CDR3 runs 13 residues. Here the CDR3 reads CASSDNGRETQYF. The CDR3 nucleotides are TGTGCCAGCAGTGACAACGGGAGAGAGACCCAGTACTTC.

This clonotype was found many times. The V and J genes are TRBV20-1 and TRBJ2-3; either TRBD1 or TRBD2 may supply D (5 bases each). The V and J ends lost 0 bases and 6 bases respectively, with 16 bases between them. Germline V gives CDR1 DFQATT, CDR2 SNEGSKA (reference sequence). The length of the CDR3 is 15 residues. The CDR3 reads CSAREDRDRWDTQYF. The CDR3 DNA follows: TGCAGTGCTAGAGAAGACCGGGACCGGTGGGATACGCAGTATTTT.

This clonotype was recorded at least ten times. V usage is TRBV6-5 and J usage is TRBJ2-2; weak D call: TRBD1 (7 bases). CDR1 and CDR2 (germline): MNHEY, SVGAGI. The V end was cut by 2 bases, the J end by 0 bases, with 19 bases between. This CDR3 has 19 amino acids. This CDR3 is CASSYTGGVGQANTGELFF. The CDR3 DNA reads as TGTGCCAGCAGTTACACCGGGGGAGTCGGACAGGCGAACACCGGGGAGCTGTTTTTT.

This clonotype has at least ten counts. The rearrangement joins TRBV12-3 or TRBV12-4 to TRBJ2-2, with TRBD1 matching over 8 bases. The CDR3 is made up of 15 amino acids. V lost 4 bases and J lost 5; bases outside the gene matches: 6. The CDR3 region is CASSSRTGITGELFF. As DNA, the CDR3 is TGTGCCAGCAGTTCCAGGACAGGGATAACCGGGGAGCTGTTTTTT.

This clonotype has a count of ten or more. The gene calls are TRBV20-1 and TRBJ2-1; 12 bases agree with TRBD2. The CDR3 runs 14 residues. J lost 6 bases, V lost 4 bases, and 4 bases had no gene match. The germline CDR1 and CDR2 sequences are DFQATT and SNEGSKA (reference sequence). CDR3 coding DNA: TGCAGTGCTACCGGGACTAGCGGGTTCAATGAGCAGTTCTTC. Its protein product is CSATGTSGFNEQFF.

This clonotype was observed a handful of times. The DNA for the CDR3 is TGTGCCAGCAGTTTATCCCTGGGGGGGGGGGCCAACGTCCTGACTTTC. This gives the protein CASSLSLGGGANVLTF. The chain recombines TRBV12-3 or TRBV12-4 with TRBJ2-6; 7 bases are a match to TRBD2. The CDR3 consists of 16 residues. V trimming: 2 bases; J trimming: 4 bases; junction bases outside the gene matches: 5.

This clonotype was seen many times. The CDR3 loop is CASSERLTLQPQHF. CDR3 nucleotide sequence: TGTGCCAGCAGTGAACGGCTCACATTACAGCCCCAGCATTTT. V is TRBV6-1 and J is TRBJ1-5; D unresolved. Trimming left V 2 bases short and J 7 bases short, with 12 bases between. The CDR3 is made up of 14 amino acids. Germline values: CDR1 MNHNS, CDR2 SASEGT.

This clonotype was observed many times. The chain has TRBV12-3 or TRBV12-4 and TRBJ1-1; D may be TRBD1 (5 bases). V lost 7 bases and J lost 7, with 10 bases in between. This CDR3 comprises 11 residues. DNA of the CDR3: TGTGCCAGCAACTATAGGGGTGAAGCTTTCTTT. Its protein product is CASNYRGEAFF.

In this sample, this clonotype turned up a few times. V and J are TRBV27 and TRBJ1-5, with unresolved D. This CDR3 has 14 residues. CDR1 and CDR2 from the germline V gene are MNHEY and SMNVEV (reference sequence). The ends were cut back, 5 bases at V and 0 bases at J, with 8 bases in the middle. The CDR3 DNA sequence: TGTGCCAGCAGTCCCGGGTTTAGCAATCAGCCCCAGCATTTT. Protein: CASSPGFSNQPQHF.

This clonotype turned up a few times. This rearrangement joins TRBV6-2 or TRBV6-3 to TRBJ1-2; D call uncertain. V was clipped by 4 bases and J by 8 bases, with 14 bases between them. Germline CDR1 and CDR2: MNHEY and SVGEGT. The length of the CDR3 is 13 residues. Here the CDR3 DNA reads TGTGCCAGCAGTTCCCCTATTTCCTCGGGCTACACCTTC. Translated, it gives CASSSPISSGYTF.

This clonotype was seen ten or more times. V usage is TRBV5-1 and J usage is TRBJ2-3, with D possibly called TRBD1 or TRBD2 (5 bases each). The ends were cut back, 5 bases at V and 1 base at J, with 14 bases in the middle. The CDR3 is 15 amino acids. Germline V gene lookup returns CDR1 SGHRS and CDR2 YFSETQ. CDR3 residues: CASRADRLRTDTQYF. The CDR3, as DNA: TGCGCCAGCAGGGCTGACAGACTACGCACAGATACGCAGTATTTT.

This clonotype was observed many times. The chain carries TRBV12-3 or TRBV12-4 and TRBJ1-4; possibly TRBD1 for D (5 bases). The V end was cut by 6 bases, the J end by 7 bases, with 15 bases between. The CDR3 length is 14 residues. CDR3 bases: TGTGCCAGCAGCGTCTCCGGGGGGGGTGAAAAACTGTTTTTT. Residues: CASSVSGGGEKLFF.

This clonotype was picked up many times. The chain employs TRBV14 and TRBJ2-7, with D perhaps matching TRBD1 or TRBD2 (5 bases each). This CDR3 has 17 amino acids. The V and J ends lost 3 bases and 2 bases respectively, with 20 bases between them. From germline, CDR1 is SGHDN and CDR2 FVKESK. Here the CDR3 DNA reads TGTGCCAGCAGCCATATTTCCGGGACCCAAGATCCCTACGAGCAGTACTTC. Protein product: CASSHISGTQDPYEQYF.

The V and J genes are TRBV5-1 and TRBJ2-7, with D tentatively TRBD2 (6 bases). CDR1 and CDR2 from the germline V gene are SGHRS and YFSETQ. Trimming shortened V by 0 bases and J by 6 bases, and 16 bases separated the two germline ends. The CDR3 extends over 15 amino acids. The DNA of the CDR3 is TGCGCCAGCAGCTTGGGGCTAGCGAGGACTGTCGAGCAGTACTTC. Protein product: CASSLGLARTVEQYF.

This chain uses TRBV20-1 with TRBJ2-3, with D maybe TRBD2 (5 bases). CDR1 and CDR2 from the germline V gene are DFQATT and SNEGSKA (reference sequence). Trimming removed 1 base at V and 1 base at J, with 12 bases between. The CDR3 sequence is 15 residues long. Here the CDR3 reads CSARVQSGGTDTQYF. The CDR3 DNA sequence: TGCAGTGCTAGAGTTCAGAGCGGAGGCACAGATACGCAGTATTTT.

This clonotype showed up just a few times. The chain joins TRBV19 to TRBJ2-1; no clear D gene. Trimming left V 6 bases short and J 4 bases short, with 10 bases between. There are 13 residues in the CDR3. Germline V gene sequence: CDR1 LNHDA, CDR2 SQIVND (reference sequence). CDR3 coding DNA: TGTGCCAGTAGCACCTTAGGTTACAATGAGCAGTTCTTC. Translated: CASSTLGYNEQFF.

CDR3 amino acids: CASSLGRPNEKLFF. Here the CDR3 DNA reads TGTGCCAGCAGCTTAGGACGTCCTAATGAAAAACTGTTTTTT. The chain joins TRBV13 to TRBJ1-4; D unclear. This CDR3 is 14 amino acids long. The germline V and J ends were trimmed by 0 bases and 3 bases, with 5 bases remaining between them. The germline gives CDR1 PRHDT, CDR2 FYEKMQ (reference sequence).

CDR3 sequence: CASSHSGSEQFF. The CDR3, as DNA: TGTGCCAGCAGCCATAGCGGGAGTGAGCAGTTCTTC. J is TRBJ2-1 and V is TRBV3-1, with 9 bases lining up with TRBD2. Germline V lookup: CDR1 LGHDT, CDR2 YNNKEL (reference sequence). The CDR3 runs 12 residues. V was pared by 3 bases and J by 9 bases, with 0 bases of the junction left unmatched.